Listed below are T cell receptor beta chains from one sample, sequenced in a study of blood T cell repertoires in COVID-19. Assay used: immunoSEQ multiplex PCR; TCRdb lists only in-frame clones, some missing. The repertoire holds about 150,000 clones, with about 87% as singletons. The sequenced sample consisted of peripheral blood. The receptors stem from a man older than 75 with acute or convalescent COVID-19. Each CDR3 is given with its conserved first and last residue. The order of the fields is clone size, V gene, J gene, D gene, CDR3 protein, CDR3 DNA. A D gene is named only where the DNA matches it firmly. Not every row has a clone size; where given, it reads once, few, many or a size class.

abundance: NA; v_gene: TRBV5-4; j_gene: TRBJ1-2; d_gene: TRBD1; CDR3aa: CASRETGLYGYTF; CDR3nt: TGTGCCAGCAGAGAGACAGGGCTCTATGGCTACACCTTC
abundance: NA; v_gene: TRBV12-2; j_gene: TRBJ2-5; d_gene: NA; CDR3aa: CASPQPSSGRPQETQYF; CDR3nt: TGTGCAAGTCCCCAGCCGTCTAGCGGGAGGCCCCAAGAGACCCAGTACTTC
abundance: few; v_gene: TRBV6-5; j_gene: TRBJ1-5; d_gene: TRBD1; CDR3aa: CASSEGQGVRQPQHF; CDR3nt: TGTGCCAGCAGCGAGGGACAGGGGGTAAGACAGCCCCAGCATTTT
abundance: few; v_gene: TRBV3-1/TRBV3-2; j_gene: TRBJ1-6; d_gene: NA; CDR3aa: CASSQELGAGHNSPLHF; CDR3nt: TGTGCCAGCAGCCAAGAGCTGGGCGCGGGCCATAATTCACCCCTCCACTTT
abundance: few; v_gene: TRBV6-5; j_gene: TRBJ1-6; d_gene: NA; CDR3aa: CASRTDNNSPLHF; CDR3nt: TGTGCCAGCAGGACAGATAATAATTCACCCCTCCACTTT
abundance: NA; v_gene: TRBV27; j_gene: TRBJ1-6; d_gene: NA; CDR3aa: CASRERNNSPLHF; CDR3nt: TGTGCCAGCAGGGAGAGAAATAATTCACCCCTCCACTTT
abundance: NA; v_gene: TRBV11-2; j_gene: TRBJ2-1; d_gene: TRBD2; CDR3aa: CASSLDQRSGSFSYNEQFF; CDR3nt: TGTGCCAGCAGCTTAGATCAGAGGAGCGGGAGTTTTTCCTACAATGAGCAGTTCTTC
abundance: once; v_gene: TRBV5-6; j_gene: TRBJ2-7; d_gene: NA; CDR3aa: CASTYQGFPYEQYF; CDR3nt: TGTGCCAGCACATACCAGGGATTCCCCTACGAGCAGTACTTC
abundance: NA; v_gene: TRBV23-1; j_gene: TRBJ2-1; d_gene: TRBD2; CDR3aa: CASRGPGRGYEQFF; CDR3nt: TGCGCCAGCAGGGGTCCGGGGAGGGGCTATGAGCAGTTCTTC
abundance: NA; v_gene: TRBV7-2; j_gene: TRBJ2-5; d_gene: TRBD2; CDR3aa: CASSFERDGETQYF; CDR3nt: TGTGCCAGCAGCTTTGAGCGGGATGGAGAGACCCAGTACTTC
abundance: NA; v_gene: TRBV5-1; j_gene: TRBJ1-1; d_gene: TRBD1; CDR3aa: CASSFAGQGNTEAFF; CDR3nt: TGCGCCAGCAGCTTTGCCGGACAGGGCAACACTGAAGCTTTCTTT
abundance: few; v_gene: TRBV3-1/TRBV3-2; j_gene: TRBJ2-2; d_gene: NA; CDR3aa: CASRKEAGTGELFF; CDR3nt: TGTGCCAGCAGGAAAGAGGCGGGCACCGGGGAGCTGTTTTTT
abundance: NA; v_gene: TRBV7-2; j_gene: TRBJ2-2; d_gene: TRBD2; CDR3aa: CASSFIVWREVHGELFF; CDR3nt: TGTGCCAGCAGCTTCATCGTCTGGCGGGAGGTGCACGGGGAGCTGTTTTTT
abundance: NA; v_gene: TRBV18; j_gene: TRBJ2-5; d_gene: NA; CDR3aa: CASSTTGPETQYF; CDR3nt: TGTGCCAGCTCAACGACAGGTCCAGAGACCCAGTACTTC
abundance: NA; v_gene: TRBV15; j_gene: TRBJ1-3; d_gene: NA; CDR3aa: CATSRGGGRAGNTIYF; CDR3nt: TGTGCCACCAGCAGAGGGGGGGGCAGGGCTGGAAACACCATATATTTT
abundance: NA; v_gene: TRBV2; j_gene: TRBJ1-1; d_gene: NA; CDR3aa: CASRTVMNTEAFF; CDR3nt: TGTGCCAGTCGGACAGTGATGAACACTGAAGCTTTCTTT
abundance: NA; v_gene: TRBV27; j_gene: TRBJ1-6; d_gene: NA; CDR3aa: CASSFGQGGSYNSPLHF; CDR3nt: TGTGCCAGCAGTTTTGGTCAGGGTGGGTCCTATAATTCACCCCTCCACTTT
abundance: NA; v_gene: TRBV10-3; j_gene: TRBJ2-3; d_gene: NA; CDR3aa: CAISESTTDTQYF; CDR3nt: TGTGCCATCAGTGAGTCGACTACAGATACGCAGTATTTT
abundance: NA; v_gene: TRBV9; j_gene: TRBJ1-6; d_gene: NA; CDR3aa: CASTRDSTYNSPLHF; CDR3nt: TGTGCCAGCACCCGAGACAGTACCTATAATTCACCCCTCCACTTT
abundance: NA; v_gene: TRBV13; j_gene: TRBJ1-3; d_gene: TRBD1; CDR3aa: CASSGRDRGNTIYF; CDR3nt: TGTGCCAGCAGCGGACGGGACAGGGGAAACACCATATATTTT
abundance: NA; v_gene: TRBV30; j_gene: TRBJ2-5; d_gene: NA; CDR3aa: CAYGGQIQETQYF; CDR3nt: TGTGCCTACGGTGGACAGATACAAGAGACCCAGTACTTC
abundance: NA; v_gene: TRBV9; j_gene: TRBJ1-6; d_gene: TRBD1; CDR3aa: CASSVAQGLGSPLHF; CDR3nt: TGTGCCAGCAGCGTAGCACAGGGGTTGGGTTCACCCCTCCACTTT
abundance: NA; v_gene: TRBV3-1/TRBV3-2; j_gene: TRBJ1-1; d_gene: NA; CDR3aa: CASSRDVRVTEAFF; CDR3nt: TGTGCCAGCAGCCGAGATGTCAGGGTCACTGAAGCTTTCTTT
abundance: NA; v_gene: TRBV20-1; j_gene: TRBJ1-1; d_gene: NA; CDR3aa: CSARPRLEAFF; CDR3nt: TGCAGTGCCCGACCTAGGCTCGAAGCTTTCTTT
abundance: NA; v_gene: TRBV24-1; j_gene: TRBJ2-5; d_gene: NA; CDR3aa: CATSDAGPTYQETQYF; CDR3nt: TGTGCCACCAGTGACGCGGGACCTACGTACCAAGAGACCCAGTACTTC
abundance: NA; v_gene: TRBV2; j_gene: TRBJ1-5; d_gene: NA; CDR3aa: CASRRREGGNQPQHF; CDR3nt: TGTGCCAGCAGGCGCAGGGAGGGGGGCAATCAGCCCCAGCATTTT
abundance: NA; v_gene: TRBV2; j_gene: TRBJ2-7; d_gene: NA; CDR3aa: CASSLTGYEQYF; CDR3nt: TGTGCCAGCAGCCTGACGGGCTACGAGCAGTACTTC
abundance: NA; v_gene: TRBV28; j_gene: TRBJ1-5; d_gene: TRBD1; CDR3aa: CASSFGTGNQPQHF; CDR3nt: TGTGCCAGCAGTTTCGGGACAGGGAATCAGCCCCAGCATTTT
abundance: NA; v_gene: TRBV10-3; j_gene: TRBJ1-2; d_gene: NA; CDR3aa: CAIRTDTTNYGYTF; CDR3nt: TGTGCCATCAGGACAGACACGACGAACTATGGCTACACCTTC
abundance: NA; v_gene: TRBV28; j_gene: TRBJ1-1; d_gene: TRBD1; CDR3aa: CASRTGENTEAFF; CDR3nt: TGTGCCAGCAGGACAGGGGAGAACACTGAAGCTTTCTTT
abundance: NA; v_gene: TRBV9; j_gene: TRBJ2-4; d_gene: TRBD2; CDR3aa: CASSAGPSGDKNIQYF; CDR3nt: TGTGCCAGCAGCGCCGGTCCTAGCGGGGACAAAAACATTCAGTACTTC
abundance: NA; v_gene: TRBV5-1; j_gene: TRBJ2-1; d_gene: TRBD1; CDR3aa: CASSLQGNEQFF; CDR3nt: TGCGCCAGCAGCTTACAGGGGAATGAGCAGTTCTTC
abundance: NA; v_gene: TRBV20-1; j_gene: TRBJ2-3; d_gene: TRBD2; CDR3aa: CSASSGSGNTQYF; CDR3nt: TGCAGTGCTAGTAGCGGGAGTGGTAATACGCAGTATTTT
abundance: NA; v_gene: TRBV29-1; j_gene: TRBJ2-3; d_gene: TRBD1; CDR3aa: CSVEDRGLTDTQYF; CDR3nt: TGCAGCGTTGAAGACAGGGGGCTCACAGATACGCAGTATTTT
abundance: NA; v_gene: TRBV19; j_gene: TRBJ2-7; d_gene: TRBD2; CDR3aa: CASSGGGLDEQYF; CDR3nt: TGTGCCAGTAGTGGCGGGGGGCTCGACGAGCAGTACTTC
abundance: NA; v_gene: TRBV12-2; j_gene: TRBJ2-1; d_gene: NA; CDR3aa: CASRLVEARPYNEQFF; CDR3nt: TGTGCAAGTCGCTTAGTGGAGGCGCGGCCCTACAATGAGCAGTTCTTC
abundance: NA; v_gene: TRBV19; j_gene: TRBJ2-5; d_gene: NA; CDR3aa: CASSPTGTGETQYF; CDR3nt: TGTGCCAGTAGCCCAACAGGGACGGGGGAGACCCAGTACTTC
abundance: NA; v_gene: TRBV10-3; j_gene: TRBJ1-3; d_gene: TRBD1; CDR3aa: CATLGQVAGNTIYF; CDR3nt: TGTGCCACCCTAGGACAGGTTGCGGGAAACACCATATATTTT
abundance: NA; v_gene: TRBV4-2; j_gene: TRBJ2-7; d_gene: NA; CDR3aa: CASSQDRARGAYEQYF; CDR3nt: TGTGCCAGCAGCCAAGATCGGGCCCGGGGAGCCTACGAGCAGTACTTC
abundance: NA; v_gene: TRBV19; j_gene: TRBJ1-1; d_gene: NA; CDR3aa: CASSIDFRQEAFF; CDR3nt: TGTGCCAGTAGTATAGATTTCCGACAAGAAGCTTTCTTT
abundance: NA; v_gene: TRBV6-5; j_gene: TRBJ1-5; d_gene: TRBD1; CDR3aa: CASSGDRGNQPQHF; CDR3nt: TGTGCCAGCAGCGGGGACAGGGGTAATCAGCCCCAGCATTTT
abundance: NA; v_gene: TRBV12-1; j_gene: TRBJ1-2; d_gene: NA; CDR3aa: CASSFNTVANYGYTF; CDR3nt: TGTGCCAGCAGCTTTAATACGGTAGCTAACTATGGCTACACCTTC
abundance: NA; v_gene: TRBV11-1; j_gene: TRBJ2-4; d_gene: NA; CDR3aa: CASSLGGRNIQYF; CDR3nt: TGTGCCAGCAGCTTAGGGGGGAGGAACATTCAGTACTTC
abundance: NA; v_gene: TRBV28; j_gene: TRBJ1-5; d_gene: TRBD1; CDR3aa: CASSLSGGYQPQHF; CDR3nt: TGTGCCAGCAGTTTATCAGGGGGCTATCAGCCCCAGCATTTT
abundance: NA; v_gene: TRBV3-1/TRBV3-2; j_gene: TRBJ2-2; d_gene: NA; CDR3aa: CASSQVPSTGELFF; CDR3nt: TGTGCCAGCAGCCAAGTCCCATCCACCGGGGAGCTGTTTTTT
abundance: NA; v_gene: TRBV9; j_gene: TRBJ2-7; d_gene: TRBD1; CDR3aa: CASSVAGTGVDEQYF; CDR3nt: TGTGCCAGCAGCGTAGCTGGGACAGGGGTCGACGAGCAGTACTTC
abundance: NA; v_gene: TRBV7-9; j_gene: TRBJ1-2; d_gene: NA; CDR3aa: CASSLGGFYGYTF; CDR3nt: TGTGCCAGCAGCTTAGGAGGGTTTTACGGCTACACCTTC
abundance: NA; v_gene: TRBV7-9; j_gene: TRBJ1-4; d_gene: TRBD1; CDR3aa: CASSPGQAHEELFF; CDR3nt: TGTGCCAGCAGCCCGGGACAGGCCCATGAAGAACTGTTTTTT
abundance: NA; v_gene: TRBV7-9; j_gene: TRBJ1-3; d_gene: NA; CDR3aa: CASSESSGNTIYF; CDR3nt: TGTGCCAGCAGCGAGAGCTCTGGAAACACCATATATTTT
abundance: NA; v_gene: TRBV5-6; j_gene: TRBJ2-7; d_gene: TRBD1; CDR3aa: CASSKGQGQSYYEQYF; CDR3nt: TGTGCCAGCAGCAAAGGACAGGGGCAGAGCTACTACGAGCAGTACTTC